Shown below are 19 T cell receptor beta chains from a single sample sequenced in a study of blood T cell repertoires in COVID-19. Using immunoSEQ multiplex PCR, the repertoire was profiled, and TCRdb retains in-frame clones only, with some absent. The data show about 220,000 clones, around four fifths seen once. The sample was peripheral blood. The receptors were gathered from a young man with active or convalescent COVID-19.

In this sample, this clone turned up a few times. V and J are TRBV28 and TRBJ1-5; unclear D gene. Trimming took off 3 bases at V and 0 bases at J, with 9 bases between the two ends. The CDR3 covers 15 residues. Germline V lookup: CDR1 MDHEN, CDR2 SYDVKM. CDR3 residues: CASSLVQYSNQPQHF. CDR3 nucleotides: TGTGCCAGCAGTTTGGTTCAGTATAGCAATCAGCCCCAGCATTTT.

The rearrangement uses TRBV19 and TRBJ1-3; maybe TRBD1 (5 bases). CDR1 is LNHDA and CDR2 is SQIVND in the germline V gene (reference sequence). Trimming took off 5 bases at V and 0 bases at J, with 11 bases between the two ends. This CDR3 comprises 15 residues. The CDR3 protein is CASSPQGYSGNTIYF. The CDR3 DNA follows: TGTGCCAGTAGTCCCCAGGGCTACTCTGGAAACACCATATATTTT.

The chain joins TRBV28 to TRBJ1-5; D is unresolved. Trimming left V 8 bases short and J 7 bases short, with 15 bases between. Per germline, CDR1 MDHEN and CDR2 SYDVKM. This CDR3 is 13 amino acids long. DNA of the CDR3: TGTGCCAGCGGCCTACGGGTAAACCAGCCCCAGCATTTT. Translation: CASGLRVNQPQHF.

This clone occurred once. The V and J genes are TRBV7-2 and TRBJ2-5, with 8 bases identical to TRBD2. Germline CDR1 reads SGHTA; CDR2 reads FQGNSA. The CDR3 extends over 14 amino acids. Germline trimming cut 2 bases from V and 5 bases from J; bases unmatched to any gene: 4. The CDR3 bases are TGTGCCAGCAGCTTACTAGCGGGCGGGGAGACCCAGTACTTC. Translation gives CASSLLAGGETQYF.

DNA of the CDR3: TGCGCCAGCAGCCCAACTAGCGGGAGAGCGAACACCGGGGAGCTGTTTTTT. Translating gives CASSPTSGRANTGELFF. The chain links TRBV5-1 to TRBJ2-2; 11 bases line up with TRBD2. The CDR3 extends over 17 amino acids. With V trimmed by 4 bases and J by 0 bases, 5 bases remained unmatched. Germline V gene data show CDR1 as SGHRS and CDR2 as YFSETQ.

V is TRBV28 and J is TRBJ2-2, with 7 bases aligning to TRBD1. Looked up from germline, CDR1 is MDHEN and CDR2 is SYDVKM. CDR3 length equals 17 residues. The V and J ends lost 4 bases and 2 bases, in that order; junction bases with no gene match: 10. Written as DNA, the CDR3 is TGTGCCAGCAGTTCTCAAACCGGGACAGACAACACCGGGGAGCTGTTTTTT. Amino acid sequence: CASSSQTGTDNTGELFF.

This chain connects TRBV12-3 or TRBV12-4 to TRBJ1-5, with 7 nucleotides matching TRBD1. CDR3 length: 13 residues. The junction had 0 bases not matched to a gene; V was cut back by 5 bases and J by 2 bases. This CDR3 is CASSGQGNQPQHF. The DNA for the CDR3 is TGTGCCAGCAGTGGACAGGGCAATCAGCCCCAGCATTTT.

The rearrangement uses TRBV5-1 and TRBJ2-1, with TRBD2 as a possible D gene (6 bases). This CDR3 comprises 15 residues. Germline V gene lookup returns CDR1 SGHRS and CDR2 YFSETQ. With 3 bases removed from V and 1 base from J, the gap between germline ends came to 11 bases. The CDR3 coding sequence is TGCGCCAGCAGCTCTGATCTAGCGTCCTACAATGAGCAGTTCTTC. Amino acid sequence: CASSSDLASYNEQFF.

CDR3 in amino acids: CASRVTGEDQPQHF. In DNA form, the CDR3 reads TGTGCCAGTAGGGTTACAGGGGAAGATCAGCCCCAGCATTTT. The chain employs TRBV19 and TRBJ1-5, with 7 bases identical to TRBD1. The CDR3 contains 14 residues. Germline V gives CDR1 LNHDA, CDR2 SQIVND (reference sequence). V was clipped by 6 bases and J by 5 bases; unmatched bases: 7.

The gene calls are TRBV4-3 and TRBJ1-5; weak D call: TRBD1 (5 bases). CDR3 size: 13 residues. Trimming shortened V by 1 base and J by 5 bases, and 6 bases separated the two germline ends. Germline assignment: CDR1 LGHNA and CDR2 YSLEER. The CDR3 region is CASSQGGDQPQHF. In nucleotides, the CDR3 is TGCGCCAGCAGCCAAGGGGGGGATCAGCCCCAGCATTTT.

The V call is TRBV7-9, the J call TRBJ2-7, with 7 bases matching TRBD1. The CDR3 contains 18 residues. J lost 1 base, V lost 5 bases, and 17 bases had no gene match. Per the germline V gene, CDR1 is SEHNR and CDR2 is FQNEAQ (reference sequence). The chain's CDR3 is CASSTKYNRDSFSYEQYF. CDR3 nucleotides: TGTGCCAGCAGCACGAAATACAACCGGGACAGTTTTTCCTACGAGCAGTACTTC. Together with reference TRBV7-9 and TRBJ2-7, the CDR3 gives the full variable domain: DTGVSQNPRHKITKRGQNVTFRCDPISEHNRLYWYRQTLGQGPEFLTYFQNEAQLEKSRLLSDRFSAERPKGSFSTLEIQRTEQGDSAMYLCASSTKYNRDSFSYEQYFGPGTRLTVT.

A single count supports this clone. The rearrangement joins TRBV4-1 to TRBJ2-2; 8 nucleotides align to TRBD2. The V gene end was trimmed by 0 bases and the J gene end by 4 bases; junction bases not matched to a gene: 7. The CDR3 runs 17 residues. Germline CDR1 and CDR2: MGHRA and YSYEKL. The CDR3 sequence: CASSQDREGALTGELFF. CDR3 DNA sequence: TGCGCCAGCAGCCAAGATCGGGAGGGAGCGCTCACCGGGGAGCTGTTTTTT.

The chain has TRBV28 and TRBJ1-3; weak D call: TRBD1 (5 bases). The V end was cut by 5 bases, the J end by 5 bases, with 19 bases between. Germline values: CDR1 MDHEN, CDR2 SYDVKM. The CDR3 consists of 16 residues. The CDR3 DNA reads TGTGCCAGCAGTCCAAGCCTAGCGGGGCTTAGAAACACCATATATTTT. Translated, it gives CASSPSLAGLRNTIYF. Supplemented by reference TRBV28 and TRBJ1-3, the full variable domain reads DVKVTQSSRYLVKRTGEKVFLECVQDMDHENMFWYRQDPGLGLRLIYFSYDVKMKEKGDIPEGYSVSREKKERFSLILESASTNQTSMYLCASSPSLAGLRNTIYFGEGSWLTVV.

In DNA, the CDR3 is TGTGCCAGCAGCCAACTCCAGGGAACAAGCACAGATACGCAGTATTTT. Protein sequence: CASSQLQGTSTDTQYF. J is TRBJ2-3 and V is TRBV3-1 (or the pseudogene TRBV3-2); perhaps TRBD1 as D (5 bases). The CDR3 is 16 residues long. V lost 2 bases and J 0 bases, leaving 12 bases between the germline ends. The germline CDR1 and CDR2 sequences are LGHDT and YNNKEL (reference sequence).

The gene calls are TRBV7-9 and TRBJ1-2; TRBD1 matches at 7 bases. The CDR3 is 15 residues long. The germline V gene encodes CDR1 SEHNR and CDR2 FQNEAQ (reference sequence). V was pared by 4 bases and J by 3 bases, with 8 bases of the junction left unmatched. This chain's CDR3 is CASSSTDRNDYGYTF. The CDR3, as DNA: TGTGCCAGCAGCTCTACGGACAGGAATGACTATGGCTACACCTTC.

This chain uses TRBV11-2 with TRBJ1-1; D not resolved. V dropped 2 bases and J dropped 1 base, with 5 bases sitting between them. CDR3 length: 13 amino acids. Germline-derived CDR1 and CDR2 are SGHAT and FQNNGV. CDR3 sequence: CASSLQENTEAFF. The DNA of the CDR3 is TGTGCCAGCAGCTTACAGGAGAACACTGAAGCTTTCTTT.

J is TRBJ2-1 and V is TRBV21-1; whether TRBD2, the table's D call, matches the DNA was not checked. TRBV21-1 is listed as a pseudogene. CDR3 length equals 22 residues. The CDR3 DNA reads TGTGCCAGCACCGTAACCGCGATTAGACTAGCGACTTCCACGGGGGCCTACAATGAGCAGTTCTTC. Protein: CASTVTAIRLATSTGAYNEQFF.

V is TRBV19 and J is TRBJ2-3, with 8 bases that match TRBD2. Losses at the gene ends were 6 bases for V and 5 bases for J; bases not matched to a gene: 7. CDR1 and CDR2 (germline): LNHDA, SQIVND (reference sequence). The CDR3 contains 14 residues. The chain's CDR3 is CASRAPGLEDTQYF. As DNA, the CDR3 is TGTGCCAGTAGGGCCCCGGGACTAGAAGATACGCAGTATTTT.

The chain employs TRBV15 and TRBJ2-1; TRBD2 aligns across 8 bases. CDR1 and CDR2 (germline): LNHNV, YYDKDF (reference sequence). V was pared by 3 bases and J by 10 bases, with 17 bases of the junction left unmatched. This CDR3 comprises 17 residues. CDR3: CATSRATGKAGVGEQFF. The CDR3 DNA sequence: TGTGCCACCAGCAGGGCCACAGGGAAAGCGGGAGTAGGGGAGCAGTTCTTC. Using reference TRBV15 and TRBJ2-1 for the parts outside the CDR3, the full variable domain is DAMVIQNPRYQVTQFGKPVTLSCSQTLNHNVMYWYQQKSSQAPKLLFHYYDKDFNNEADTPDNFQSRRPNTSFCFLDIRSPGLGDTAMYLCATSRATGKAGVGEQFFGPGTRLTVL.